This is a list of T cell receptor beta chains from one sample in a study of cytomegalovirus exposure and HLA in healthy donors. TCRdb keeps only in-frame clones here, not all; method: immunoSEQ multiplex PCR. The sample includes 140,000 or so clones, around three quarters seen only once; the top ten take about 2%. Sequencing was performed on PBMCs. Receptor source: a man in his forties in good health and CMV-seronegative. CDR3s include the opening cysteine and the closing phenylalanine or tryptophan. The order of the fields is J gene, D gene, clone size, V gene, CDR3 DNA, CDR3 protein. The D gene is left open where the match is weak. Size is omitted from some rows. Given values are once, few, many or a class for expanded clones.

TRBJ1-6	TRBD1	once	TRBV29-1	TGCAGCGTTGGGGACAGAGGTTCACCCCTCCACTTT	CSVGDRGSPLHF
TRBJ2-2	NA	NA	TRBV15	TGTGCCACCAGCAGAGGTAGTGGGGAGCTGTTTTTT	CATSRGSGELFF
TRBJ1-2	NA	NA	TRBV6-1	TGTGCCAGCAGTGAAGACGCGGGCTGGACGGGTAAAACCTACTATTTGAGCTACACCTTC	CASSEDAGWTGKTYYLSYTF
TRBJ2-7	TRBD2	NA	TRBV7-9	TGTGCCAGCAGAAGCAGCGGGGGGGCCGACGAGCAGTACTTC	CASRSSGGADEQYF
TRBJ2-1	NA	NA	TRBV11-1	TGTGCCAGCAGCTTAGTAACATACAATGAGCAGTTCTTC	CASSLVTYNEQFF
TRBJ2-2	TRBD1	NA	TRBV19	TGTGCCACCTGGGACAGAGACTTCACCGGGGAGCTGTTTTTT	CATWDRDFTGELFF
TRBJ2-2	TRBD1	few	TRBV30	TGTGCCTGTCTGGGACAGGGTTTCACCGGGGAGCTGTTTTTT	CACLGQGFTGELFF
TRBJ2-1	TRBD2	NA	TRBV25-1	TGTGCCAGCCTCGGGGGGGAGCGTTTCTACTACAATGAGCAGTTCTTC	CASLGGERFYYNEQFF
TRBJ2-2	TRBD1	NA	TRBV18	TGTGCCAGCTCACCAGGACAGGTGAACACCGGGGAGCTGTTTTTT	CASSPGQVNTGELFF
TRBJ1-1	NA	few	TRBV4-3	TGCGCCAGCAGCCAAGGGTCAGGCGCTGAAGCTTTCTTT	CASSQGSGAEAFF
TRBJ2-1	TRBD2	few	TRBV10-1	TGCGCCAGCAGCACAGGGACTAGCGGACCTAATGAGCAGTTCTTC	CASSTGTSGPNEQFF
TRBJ2-1	TRBD1	NA	TRBV2	TGTGCCAGCAGCTCAAGACAGGGGGGGGATGAGCAGTTCTTC	CASSSRQGGDEQFF
TRBJ2-1	NA	NA	TRBV7-9	TGTGCCACCCAGGAGGGGTCCTACAATGAGCAGTTCTTC	CATQEGSYNEQFF
TRBJ1-5	TRBD1	NA	TRBV4-1	TGCGCCAGCAGCCAAGCCACAGGGGGTATTCAGCCCCAGCATTTT	CASSQATGGIQPQHF
TRBJ1-2	TRBD1	NA	TRBV6-1	TGTGCCAGCAGTGAAGCTGGTGTCGACAGGGCCTATGGCTACACCTTC	CASSEAGVDRAYGYTF
TRBJ1-5	NA	NA	TRBV27	TGTGCCAGCAGCCGCGGGGGGCAGGCTAATCAGCCCCAGCATTTT	CASSRGGQANQPQHF
TRBJ1-3	NA	NA	TRBV7-9	TGTGCCAGCAGCCCTCCCGGGGGGGGACTAGGAGGAAACACCATATATTTT	CASSPPGGGLGGNTIYF
TRBJ2-5	TRBD2	NA	TRBV15	TGTGCCACCAGCAGAGAGCGGGAGGAGACCCAGTACTTC	CATSREREETQYF
TRBJ2-1	TRBD1	NA	TRBV7-9	TGTGCCAGCAGCTTAGACCTGACAGGGCCCTACAATGAGCAGTTCTTC	CASSLDLTGPYNEQFF
TRBJ2-1	NA	NA	TRBV5-1	TGCGCCAGCAGCTTGGATGTGGGGGCGCGGTACAATGAGCAGTTCTTC	CASSLDVGARYNEQFF
TRBJ2-3	TRBD1	NA	TRBV14	TGTGCCAGCAGCAAGGGACAGGGGGCTGTAGATACGCAGTATTTT	CASSKGQGAVDTQYF
TRBJ2-5	NA	NA	TRBV2	TGTGCCAGCAGTGAAGCGCAAAGTCGGGAGACCCAGTACTTC	CASSEAQSRETQYF
TRBJ2-3	NA	NA	TRBV19	TGTGCCAGTAGTATGAGTAGCTACACAGATACGCAGTATTTT	CASSMSSYTDTQYF
TRBJ2-3	TRBD2	NA	TRBV11-2	TGTGCCAGCAGCTTAGGGGGCCCGGGACTAGAATCTGATACGCAGTATTTT	CASSLGGPGLESDTQYF
TRBJ1-4	NA	few	TRBV10-3	TGTGCCATCAGCTCCTCGGGGAATGGGGAAAAACTGTTTTTT	CAISSSGNGEKLFF
TRBJ2-2	TRBD2	NA	TRBV5-6	TGTGCCAGCAGCATCGGACTAGCGGGGGCCCCCGGGGAGCTGTTTTTT	CASSIGLAGAPGELFF
TRBJ2-7	TRBD1	once	TRBV18	TGTGCCAGCCGAACCCGGGACAGGCCCTACGAGCAGTACTTC	CASRTRDRPYEQYF
TRBJ1-6	TRBD1	few	TRBV7-8	TGTGCCAGCAGCTTAGAGTACGGACAGGGTTACTCACCCCTCCACTTT	CASSLEYGQGYSPLHF
TRBJ2-5	TRBD2	NA	TRBV2	TGTGCCAGCATTGAGCGGGAGAGAGAGACCCAGTACTTC	CASIERERETQYF
TRBJ1-2	NA	NA	TRBV19	TGTGCCAGTAGTATGAGGGAAAACAGAAACTATGGCTACACCTTC	CASSMRENRNYGYTF
TRBJ2-7	NA	once	TRBV28	TGTGCCAGCAGTTTTTACAGGAGAGCCTACGAGCAGTACTTC	CASSFYRRAYEQYF
TRBJ2-7	TRBD1	NA	TRBV29-1	TGCAGCGTTGATGGGGGACAGGGGGCGCCCTACGAGCAGTACTTC	CSVDGGQGAPYEQYF
TRBJ2-7	TRBD1	NA	TRBV18	TGTGCCAGCTCACCAACGGACAGGGAGACCTACGAGCAGTACTTC	CASSPTDRETYEQYF
TRBJ1-1	NA	NA	TRBV5-1	TGCGCCAGCAGCTTGGGAGGGATGAACACTGAAGCTTTCTTT	CASSLGGMNTEAFF
TRBJ2-1	NA	NA	TRBV19	TGTGCCAGTAGTATAGCCACAGGGAGGGGGAATGAGCAGTTCTTC	CASSIATGRGNEQFF
TRBJ2-1	NA	NA	TRBV30	TGTGCCTCTACCGTGGGCGCCAGCTCCTACAATGAGCAGTTCTTC	CASTVGASSYNEQFF
TRBJ2-7	TRBD1	NA	TRBV11-2	TGTGCCAGCAGGCAATGGGGACAGGGGGCTTACGAGCAGTACTTC	CASRQWGQGAYEQYF
TRBJ1-1	NA	few	TRBV6-1	TGTGCCAGCGGAGTAAGTAGGACTGAAGCTTTCTTT	CASGVSRTEAFF
TRBJ1-4	NA	few	TRBV28	TGTGCCAGCAGTTTTCTGGGGGCGGAGGAAAAACTGTTTTTT	CASSFLGAEEKLFF